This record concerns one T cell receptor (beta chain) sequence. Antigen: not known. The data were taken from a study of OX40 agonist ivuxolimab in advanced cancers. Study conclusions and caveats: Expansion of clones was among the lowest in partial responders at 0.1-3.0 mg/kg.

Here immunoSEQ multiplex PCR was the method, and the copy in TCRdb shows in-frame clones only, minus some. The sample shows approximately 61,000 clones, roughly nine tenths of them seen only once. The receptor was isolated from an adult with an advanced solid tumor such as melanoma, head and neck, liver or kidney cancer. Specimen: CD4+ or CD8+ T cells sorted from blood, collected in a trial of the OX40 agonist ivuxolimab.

In DNA form, the CDR3 reads TGTGCCAGCAGACAGGAAGGGGGACTAGCGGGTTCGGAGCAGTACTTC. Amino acids: CASRQEGGLAGSEQYF. The gene calls are TRBV2 and TRBJ2-7; 12 nucleotides line up with TRBD2. Losses at the gene ends were 6 bases for V and 7 bases for J; bases not matched to a gene: 13. The CDR3 covers 16 residues. Germline CDR1 SNHLY, CDR2 FYNNEI.